This T cell receptor (beta chain) was documented in a study of blood T cell repertoires in COVID-19 (TCRdb year 2020). Some background on the complete study: The collaborator samples originated in the United States, Italy and Spain and spanned the acute and convalescent phases of COVID-19. HLA class I and class II types, where available, came from metadata supplied by the sample provider rather than from assay-based typing. The samples were drawn from two sources: the first 160 participants of the ongoing ImmuneRACE study, and 1,254 subjects contributed by 6 global collaborators. Sample metadata almost always included a de-identified subject ID, COVID-19 status, age in years and sex. The dataset comprised deeply sampled blood TCRbeta repertoires from subjects exposed to, actively infected with, or recovered from COVID-19. The repertoires were released in a freely available public database meant as a resource for research on the immune response to SARS-CoV-2. The material from the prospective study consisted of cDNA or gDNA derived from T cells, B-cell-depleted T cells, or PBMCs.

Relative to germline, V is 1 base shorter and J is 2 bases shorter, with 5 bases between their ends. The germline V gene yields SGHAT for CDR1 and FQNNGV for CDR2. Reading from cysteine to phenylalanine, the CDR3 counts 13 amino acids. Only the CDR3 part of the read is kept: 39 bases, read in frame from the first base. TCRbeta CDR3 regions were amplified from genomic DNA using the immunoSEQ Assay, a bias-controlled multiplex PCR. Concerning the study's data processing: Within the assay, amplification of reference gene primers was used to estimate how many nucleated cells each sample contained. To quantify the absolute abundance of each unique TCRbeta CDR3 rearrangement, sequence reads were collapsed and filtered. For each sample, productive Simpson clonality was calculated by taking the square root of Simpson's diversity index across productive rearrangements. TCRdb provides this immuneACCESS table in a form limited to in-frame rearrangements. Some clones are lacking; in checked studies, under half of them reflect an unresolved V gene, and why the rest are absent is not known. The V and J calls and clone size were taken over from that table, and D and trimming were inferred from the DNA. Within this sample are roughly 210,000 clones, with about 85% of them counted one time only. Roughly 10% of the sample rests with the top ten.

Broad study findings and their caveats: The amount of clinical and demographic metadata varied by source and participant and was provided uncurated.

With respect to this clone: No cognate antigen has been identified for it. Base qualities were left out, and no much larger clone turns up one base away.

In Seattle, one collaborating source enrolled patients while the infection was active and tracked those patients longitudinally over the course of disease. Each collaborating institution followed its own protocols to collect whole blood in K2EDTA tubes. For TCRbeta analysis, collaborator samples were shipped as frozen whole blood, as isolated PBMCs, or as DNA extracted from either sample type. The origin of this receptor is a woman at least 80 years old with COVID-19, enrolled during active disease. This sequence uses TRBV11-2 and TRBJ1-2; the D gene is not confidently resolved. The sample was peripheral blood. The nucleotide sequence reads as follows: TGTGCCAGCAGCTTAGCTTTCAACTATGGCTACACCTTC. This gives the protein CASSLAFNYGYTF.